The 21 T cell receptor beta chains below all came from one sample that was sequenced in a study of cytotoxic CD8 clonotypes in ibrutinib-treated CLL. TCRdb keeps only in-frame clones here, not all; method: immunoSEQ multiplex PCR. The table lists around 330,000 clones, roughly 67% of them singletons. The sample here was PBMCs, taken after 36 months of ibrutinib treatment. These receptors originate from a human donor with chronic lymphocytic leukemia.

The V gene is TRBV27, the J gene TRBJ2-7; TRBD1 agrees at 9 bases. The ends lost 6 bases at V and 6 bases at J; junction bases unmatched: 9. Germline CDR1 is MNHEY and CDR2 is SMNVEV (reference sequence). CDR3 length: 14 amino acids. CDR3 in DNA: TGTGCCAGCAGCTTAGGGACAGGGACTCGCGAGCAGTACTTC. This encodes CASSLGTGTREQYF.

The rearrangement links TRBV5-4 to TRBJ2-7; D may be TRBD1 (5 bases). Germline V gene lookup returns CDR1 SGHNT and CDR2 YYREEE (reference sequence). CDR3 length: 14 residues. Trimming took 3 bases from V and 4 from J, leaving 14 bases between them. The CDR3, as DNA: TGTGCCAGCAGCTCGACTCATACAGGTTACGAGCAGTACTTC. It translates to CASSSTHTGYEQYF.

This clone was found a few times. The genes are TRBV5-1 and TRBJ1-5, with D possibly TRBD1 on 6 matching bases. Per germline, CDR1 SGHRS and CDR2 YFSETQ. Trimming left V 1 base short and J 6 bases short, with 11 bases between. This CDR3 is built from 14 residues. This CDR3 reads CASSLTGPSQPQHF. CDR3 nucleotide sequence: TGCGCCAGCAGCTTGACAGGGCCCTCTCAGCCCCAGCATTTT.

The genes are TRBV9 and TRBJ2-7; D is uncertain. V was cut by 0 bases and J by 3 bases, with 13 bases left in between. Germline V gene sequence: CDR1 SGDLS, CDR2 YYNGEE. The CDR3 spans 15 residues. DNA of the CDR3: TGTGCCAGCAGCGTAGTAGGGAAGTCTGTCTACGAGCAGTACTTC. Translation: CASSVVGKSVYEQYF.

The CDR3 region has the DNA TGTGCCAGCAGTCAGACAGGTTGGGTGTACGAGCAGTACTTC. It translates to CASSQTGWVYEQYF. The rearrangement joins TRBV28 to TRBJ2-5, with D maybe TRBD1 (6 bases). Near its end, the DNA agrees better with TRBJ2-7, so the J call may be wrong. Germline CDR1 reads MDHEN; CDR2 reads SYDVKM. The length of the CDR3 is 14 residues.

This clone has more than one count but fewer than ten. The V gene is TRBV28, the J gene TRBJ2-7, with D possibly TRBD2 on 5 matching bases. Trimming left V 5 bases short and J 2 bases short, with 16 bases between. The CDR3 sequence is 15 residues long. In germline, CDR1 is MDHEN, CDR2 SYDVKM. The CDR3 region has the DNA TGTGCCAGCAGTACCCTCTGGGGAGCCCCCTACGAGCAGTACTTC. As protein: CASSTLWGAPYEQYF.

V is TRBV7-2 and J is TRBJ1-2; 8 positions agree with TRBD1. Germline trimming cut 4 bases from V and 8 bases from J; bases unmatched to any gene: 6. Germline V gene lookup returns CDR1 SGHTA and CDR2 FQGNSA. The CDR3 consists of 13 residues. Here the CDR3 DNA reads TGTGCCAGCAGCTCGGACAGGGCGTCCGGCTACACCTTC. This translates into CASSSDRASGYTF.

This clone was observed a few times. The chain has TRBV11-2 and TRBJ2-4; a possible D gene is TRBD2 (5 bases). This CDR3 spans 11 amino acids. Germline CDR1 SGHAT, CDR2 FQNNGV. Trimming pared 6 bases from V and 7 bases from J, leaving 7 bases between. The CDR3 nucleotides are TGTGCCAGCAGGGAGGCTAACATTCAGTACTTC. Amino acids: CASREANIQYF.

This clone was recorded a few times. This chain connects TRBV29-1 to TRBJ1-2, with a possible D match to TRBD1 (5 bases). CDR1 and CDR2 from the germline V gene are SQVTM and ANQGSEA. Trimming cost V 6 bases and J 6 bases, with 14 bases left between them. CDR3 length equals 12 residues. The chain's CDR3 is CSVPTGVHGYTF. In DNA, the CDR3 is TGCAGCGTGCCTACAGGTGTACATGGCTACACCTTC.

The chain is built from TRBV19 and TRBJ2-3, with D perhaps matching TRBD1 or TRBD2 (5 bases each). The length of the CDR3 is 14 residues. The V end lost 6 bases, the J end lost 4 bases, and 14 bases lay between the germline ends. Per the germline V gene, CDR1 is LNHDA and CDR2 is SQIVND (reference sequence). The CDR3 spells CASSPRGEADTQYF. The CDR3 coding sequence is TGTGCCAGTAGCCCAAGGGGAGAGGCAGATACGCAGTATTTT.

This clone showed up just once. Other DNA sequences in this sample translate to the same CDR3. The rearrangement joins TRBV10-3 to TRBJ2-7, with a possible D match to TRBD1 (5 bases). Between the trimmed V and J ends, which lost 6 bases and 7 bases, there was a span of 10 bases. Germline CDR1 reads ENHRY; CDR2 reads SYGVKD. The CDR3 contains 11 residues. The CDR3: CAISGPGEQYF. The CDR3, as DNA: TGTGCCATCAGCGGGCCAGGGGAGCAGTACTTC.

This clone was seen a handful of times. The rearrangement joins TRBV5-1 to TRBJ2-7, with no clear D. Trimming removed 1 base at V and 0 bases at J, with 8 bases between. The germline CDR1 and CDR2 sequences are SGHRS and YFSETQ. CDR3 length: 14 amino acids. DNA for the CDR3: TGCGCCAGCAGCTTGTTACAGAGCTCCTACGAGCAGTACTTC. The encoded protein is CASSLLQSSYEQYF. Filled out from reference TRBV5-1 and TRBJ2-7, the complete variable domain reads KAGVTQTPRYLIKTRGQQVTLSCSPISGHRSVSWYQQTPGQGLQFLFEYFSETQRNKGNFPGRFSGRQFSNSRSEMNVSTLELGDSALYLCASSLLQSSYEQYFGPGTRLTVT.

The chain carries TRBV9 and TRBJ2-1; 8 positions match TRBD2. The germline CDR1 and CDR2 sequences are SGDLS and YYNGEE. The CDR3 has 16 amino acids. J was trimmed by 7 bases and V by 0 bases; bases with no gene match: 9. The CDR3 bases are TGTGCCAGCAGCGTAGACAGCGGGAGTCCTTTTAATGAGCAGTTCTTC. This codes for CASSVDSGSPFNEQFF. The full variable domain, rest sourced from reference TRBV9 and TRBJ2-1, is DSGVTQTPKHLITATGQRVTLRCSPRSGDLSVYWYQQSLDQGLQFLIQYYNGEERAKGNILERFSAQQFPDLHSELNLSSLELGDSALYFCASSVDSGSPFNEQFFGPGTRLTVL.

This chain joins TRBV7-8 and TRBJ2-5; 13 bases align to TRBD2. The CDR3 length is 17 residues. The germline gives CDR1 SGHVS, CDR2 FQNEAQ. Trimming at V came to 1 base and at J to 7 bases, leaving 9 bases not matched to a gene. The CDR3 coding sequence is TGTGCCAGCAGCTTAGTTGGCCAGACTAGCGGGAGGTTGACCCAGTACTTC. This encodes CASSLVGQTSGRLTQYF. The full variable domain, with the rest looked up from reference TRBV7-8 and TRBJ2-5, is GAGVSQSPRYKVAKRGQDVALRCDPISGHVSLFWYQQALGQGPEFLTYFQNEAQLDKSGLPSDRFFAERPEGSVSTLKIQRTQQEDSAVYLCASSLVGQTSGRLTQYFGPGTRLLVL.

The genes are TRBV4-1 and TRBJ2-7, with D uncertain. The CDR3 has 15 amino acids. Germline V gene lookup returns CDR1 MGHRA and CDR2 YSYEKL. V lost 1 base and J lost 3, with 13 bases in between. The CDR3 bases are TGCGCCAGCAGCCAAGGAAACAGAGAAATCTACGAGCAGTACTTC. Its translation is CASSQGNREIYEQYF.

A single count supports this clone. This CDR3 reads CASSLTEGGFTDTQYF. CDR3 nucleotide sequence: TGTGCCAGCAGCTTGACGGAAGGGGGTTTCACAGATACGCAGTATTTT. The rearrangement links TRBV11-2 to TRBJ2-3; TRBD1 is a possible D gene (6 bases). V lost 3 bases and J 2 bases, leaving 15 bases between the germline ends. The CDR3 extends over 16 amino acids. Germline V lookup: CDR1 SGHAT, CDR2 FQNNGV. The full variable domain, its missing parts supplied by reference TRBV11-2 and TRBJ2-3, is EAGVAQSPRYKIIEKRQSVAFWCNPISGHATLYWYQQILGQGPKLLIQFQNNGVVDDSQLPKDRFSAERLKGVDSTLKIQPAKLEDSAVYLCASSLTEGGFTDTQYFGPGTRLTVL.

The V gene is TRBV29-1, the J gene TRBJ1-1, with 7 bases identical to TRBD1. V trimming: 3 bases; J trimming: 4 bases; junction bases outside the gene matches: 8. Germline CDR1 and CDR2: SQVTM and ANQGSEA. The length of the CDR3 is 14 residues. This chain's CDR3 is CSVEVRGSFTEAFF. The CDR3 DNA sequence: TGCAGCGTTGAGGTCAGGGGGTCCTTCACTGAAGCTTTCTTT.

The V gene is TRBV13, the J gene TRBJ2-7; 14 nucleotides line up with TRBD2. Trimming removed 5 bases from V and 6 bases from J; junction bases left unmatched: 9. The germline CDR1 and CDR2 sequences are PRHDT and FYEKMQ (reference sequence). The CDR3 contains 16 residues. CDR3 residues: CASSLRGLAGASEQYF. CDR3 DNA sequence: TGTGCCAGCAGCCTAAGGGGACTAGCGGGAGCGTCCGAGCAGTACTTC.

This clone appeared a few times. V is TRBV9 and J is TRBJ2-5, with 7 bases matching TRBD2. The CDR3 loop spans 14 amino acids. CDR1 is SGDLS and CDR2 is YYNGEE in the germline V gene. V trimming: 0 bases; J trimming: 5 bases; junction bases outside the gene matches: 4. CDR3 sequence: CASSVGEGLETQYF. CDR3 nucleotides: TGTGCCAGCAGCGTAGGGGAGGGCCTGGAGACCCAGTACTTC.

The rearrangement joins TRBV5-6 to TRBJ1-2, with 9 bases lining up with TRBD1. Germline trimming cut 0 bases from V and 4 bases from J; bases unmatched to any gene: 7. The CDR3 length is 16 residues. CDR1 is SGHDT, CDR2 YYEEEE, per germline. The DNA of the CDR3 is TGTGCCAGCAGCTTGGCCCGGGACAGGGTAAGCTATGGCTACACCTTC. It translates to CASSLARDRVSYGYTF.

V and J are TRBV7-9 and TRBJ1-2, with D possibly being TRBD1 (6 bases). The CDR3 spans 12 residues. Germline loops: CDR1 SEHNR, CDR2 FQNEAQ (reference sequence). V dropped 5 bases and J dropped 9 bases, with 13 bases sitting between them. The CDR3 sequence is CASSPVTGRYTF. As DNA, the CDR3 is TGTGCCAGCAGCCCGGTCACAGGGCGCTACACCTTC.